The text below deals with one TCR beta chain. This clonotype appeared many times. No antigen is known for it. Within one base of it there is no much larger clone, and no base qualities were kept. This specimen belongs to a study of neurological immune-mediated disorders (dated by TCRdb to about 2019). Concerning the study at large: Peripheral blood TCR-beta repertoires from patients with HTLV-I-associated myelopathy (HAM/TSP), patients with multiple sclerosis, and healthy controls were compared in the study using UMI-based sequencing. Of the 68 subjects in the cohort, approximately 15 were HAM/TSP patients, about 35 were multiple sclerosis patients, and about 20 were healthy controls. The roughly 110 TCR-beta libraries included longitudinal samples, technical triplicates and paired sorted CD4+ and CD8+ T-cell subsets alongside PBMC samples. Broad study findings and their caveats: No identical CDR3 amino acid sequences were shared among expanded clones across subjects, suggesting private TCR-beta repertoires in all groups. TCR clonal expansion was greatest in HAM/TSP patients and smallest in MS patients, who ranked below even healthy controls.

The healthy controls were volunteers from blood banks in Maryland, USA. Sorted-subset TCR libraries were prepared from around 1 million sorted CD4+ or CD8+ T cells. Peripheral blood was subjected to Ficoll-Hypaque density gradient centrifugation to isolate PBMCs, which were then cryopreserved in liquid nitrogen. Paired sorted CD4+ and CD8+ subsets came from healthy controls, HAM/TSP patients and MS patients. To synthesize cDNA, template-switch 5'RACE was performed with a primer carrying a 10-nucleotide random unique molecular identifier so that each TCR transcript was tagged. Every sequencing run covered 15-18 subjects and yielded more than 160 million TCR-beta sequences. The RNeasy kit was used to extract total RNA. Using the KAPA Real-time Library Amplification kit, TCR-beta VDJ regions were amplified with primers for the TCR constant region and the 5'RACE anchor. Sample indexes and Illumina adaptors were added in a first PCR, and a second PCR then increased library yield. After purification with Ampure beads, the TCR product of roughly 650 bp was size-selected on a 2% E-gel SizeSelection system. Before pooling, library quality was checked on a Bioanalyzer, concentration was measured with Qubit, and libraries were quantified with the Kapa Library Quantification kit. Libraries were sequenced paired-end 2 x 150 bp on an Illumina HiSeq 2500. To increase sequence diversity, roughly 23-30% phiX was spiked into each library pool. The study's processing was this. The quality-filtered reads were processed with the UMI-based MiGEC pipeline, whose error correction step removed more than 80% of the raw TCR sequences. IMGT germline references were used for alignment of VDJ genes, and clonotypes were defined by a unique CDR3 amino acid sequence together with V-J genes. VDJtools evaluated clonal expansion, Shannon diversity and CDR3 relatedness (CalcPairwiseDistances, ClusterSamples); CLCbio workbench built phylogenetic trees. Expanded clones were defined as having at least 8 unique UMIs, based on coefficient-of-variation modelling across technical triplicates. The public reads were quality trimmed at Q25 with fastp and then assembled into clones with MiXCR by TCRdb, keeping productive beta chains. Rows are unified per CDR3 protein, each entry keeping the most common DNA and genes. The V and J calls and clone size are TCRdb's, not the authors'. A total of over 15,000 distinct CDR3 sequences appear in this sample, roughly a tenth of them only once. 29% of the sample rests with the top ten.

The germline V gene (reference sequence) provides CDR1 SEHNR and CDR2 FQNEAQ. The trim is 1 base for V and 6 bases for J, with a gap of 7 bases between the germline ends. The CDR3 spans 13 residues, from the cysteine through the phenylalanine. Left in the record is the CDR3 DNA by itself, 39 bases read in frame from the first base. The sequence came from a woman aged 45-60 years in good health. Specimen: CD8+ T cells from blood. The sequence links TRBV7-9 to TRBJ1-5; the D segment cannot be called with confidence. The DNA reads TGTGCCAGCAGCTTAGAAGCAAGTCAGCCCCAGCATTTT. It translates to CASSLEASQPQHF.